These 18 T cell receptor beta chains share one sample of origin, sequenced in a study of T cell repertoires in cytomegalovirus infection. TCRdb itself ran the reads through MiXCR, one entry per CDR3 protein. The sample has around 630,000 distinct CDR3 sequences; more than 20% are singletons. Material: CD8+ T cells from PBMCs. The receptors come from a human donor in good health (CMV status not recorded). Some clones in this sample may be carry-over from other donors' samples.

The rearrangement uses TRBV20-1 and TRBJ2-7; 10 bases are shared with TRBD1. Germline V gene sequence: CDR1 DFQATT, CDR2 SNEGSKA (reference sequence). The CDR3 loop spans 15 amino acids. V shed 6 bases, J shed 3 bases, and the junction held 11 bases outside the gene matches. CDR3 in DNA: TGCAGTGCCGAATCCGGGACAGGGGTTTTCTACGAGCAGTACTTC. This gives the protein CSAESGTGVFYEQYF.

This clonotype was seen more than once but under ten times. The V call is TRBV6-2 or TRBV6-3, the J call TRBJ2-1; TRBD2 agrees at 10 bases. The CDR3 loop spans 13 amino acids. Germline V gene sequence: CDR1 MNHEY, CDR2 SVGEGT. V was pared by 6 bases and J by 7 bases, with 3 bases of the junction left unmatched. The CDR3: CASRSGGVNEQFF. The DNA for the CDR3 is TGTGCCAGCAGGAGCGGGGGGGTTAATGAGCAGTTCTTC.

This clonotype was seen once. CDR3 region: CSVDGSTYGYTF. CDR3 coding DNA: TGCAGCGTTGATGGGTCCACCTATGGCTACACCTTC. The chain recombines TRBV29-1 with TRBJ1-2; D gene ambiguous. Trimming pared 3 bases from V and 4 bases from J, leaving 9 bases between. This CDR3 has 12 amino acids. Germline V gene sequence: CDR1 SQVTM, CDR2 ANQGSEA.

The J gene is TRBJ2-3, the V gene TRBV7-9, with D possibly called TRBD1 or TRBD2 (6 bases each). This CDR3 is built from 15 residues. CDR1 is SEHNR and CDR2 is FQNEAQ in the germline V gene (reference sequence). The V end lost 2 bases, the J end lost 1 base, and 10 bases lay between the germline ends. Here the CDR3 DNA reads TGTGCCAGCAGCTTAAAGGGGGGAGGCACAGATACGCAGTATTTT. This gives the protein CASSLKGGGTDTQYF.

There are a few counts of this clonotype. The chain combines TRBV14 with TRBJ2-1; TRBD2 matches 12 bases. Germline V gene lookup returns CDR1 SGHDN and CDR2 FVKESK. The V gene end was trimmed by 1 base and the J gene end by 9 bases; junction bases not matched to a gene: 1. This CDR3 has 14 residues. CDR3 sequence (DNA): TGTGCCAGCAGCCAAGGACTAGCGGGGGTTGAGCAGTTCTTC. This sequence encodes CASSQGLAGVEQFF.

This clonotype was counted many times. The chain links TRBV28 to TRBJ2-1, with D perhaps matching TRBD1 (6 bases). There are 13 residues in the CDR3. Deletions cut 2 bases from V and 6 bases from J, with 8 bases between. The germline CDR1 and CDR2 sequences are MDHEN and SYDVKM. The DNA for the CDR3 is TGTGCCAGCAGTTTAGAACAGGGCAATGAGCAGTTCTTC. Translation: CASSLEQGNEQFF.

This clonotype was counted a few times. The chain links TRBV20-1 to TRBJ2-7, with TRBD2 identical over 9 bases. CDR3 length equals 14 residues. V dropped 3 bases and J dropped 0; count of bases not matched to a gene: 3. Per the germline V gene, CDR1 is DFQATT and CDR2 is SNEGSKA (reference sequence). As DNA, the CDR3 is TGCAGTGCTAGTCTGCGGGGGGGCTCCTACGAGCAGTACGTC. Its protein product is CSASLRGGSYEQYV.

This clonotype appeared many times. This chain links TRBV7-2 with TRBJ2-5; TRBD2 matches at 7 bases. Germline-derived CDR1 and CDR2 are SGHTA and FQGNSA. The V segment lost 1 base and the J segment 0 bases; nucleotides outside the gene matches: 5. The CDR3 is 16 residues long. CDR3 nucleotides: TGTGCCAGCAGCTTAGATCGCGGGGGTTACCAAGAGACCCAGTACTTC. This translates into CASSLDRGGYQETQYF.

The chain joins TRBV6-8 to TRBJ1-6; TRBD1 is a possible D gene (5 bases). The germline V and J ends were trimmed by 7 bases and 6 bases, with 16 bases remaining between them. The CDR3 totals 15 residues. CDR1 and CDR2 (germline): MNHGY, SAAAGT. CDR3 in amino acids: CASTQIPGGNSPLHF. The CDR3 DNA is TGTGCCAGCACCCAAATCCCGGGGGGTAATTCACCCCTCCACTTT.

V gene TRBV15 combines with J gene TRBJ1-4, with 8 nucleotides matching TRBD1. CDR1 is LNHNV, CDR2 YYDKDF, per germline (reference sequence). The CDR3 is 13 amino acids. Trimming at V came to 6 bases and at J to 8 bases, leaving 5 bases not matched to a gene. The CDR3 region is CATRGQGREKLFF. The CDR3 coding sequence is TGTGCCACCAGAGGACAGGGTAGAGAAAAACTGTTTTTT. The variable domain in full, with the rest retrieved from reference TRBV15 and TRBJ1-4, is DAMVIQNPRYQVTQFGKPVTLSCSQTLNHNVMYWYQQKSSQAPKLLFHYYDKDFNNEADTPDNFQSRRPNTSFCFLDIRSPGLGDTAMYLCATRGQGREKLFFGSGTQLSVL.

V is TRBV13 and J is TRBJ2-7; TRBD1 or TRBD2 may be the D gene (5 bases each). Germline-derived CDR1 and CDR2 are PRHDT and FYEKMQ (reference sequence). The CDR3 totals 15 residues. Trimming removed 5 bases at V and 0 bases at J, with 14 bases between. The CDR3 DNA follows: TGTGCCAGCAGCCCCTTGGGGGAATTCTCCTACGAGCAGTACTTC. Translating gives CASSPLGEFSYEQYF. Looking up the rest from reference TRBV13 and TRBJ2-7 gives the full variable domain: AAGVIQSPRHLIKEKRETATLKCYPIPRHDTVYWYQQGPGQDPQFLISFYEKMQSDKGSIPDRFSAQQFSDYHSELNMSSLELGDSALYFCASSPLGEFSYEQYFGPGTRLTVT.

The genes are TRBV19 and TRBJ1-4; D remains ambiguous. The CDR3 length is 15 residues. CDR1 is LNHDA and CDR2 is SQIVND in the germline V gene (reference sequence). The V and J ends lost 5 bases and 6 bases respectively, with 16 bases between them. DNA of the CDR3: TGTGCCAGTAGTTACCGCAACGGACCAGATGAAAAACTGTTTTTT. It is translated as CASSYRNGPDEKLFF.

This clonotype was seen ten or more times. V gene TRBV10-2 combines with J gene TRBJ2-7, with no clear D. Germline CDR1 reads WSHSY; CDR2 reads SAAADI. The length of the CDR3 is 13 residues. Between the trimmed V and J ends, which lost 7 bases and 0 bases, there was a span of 10 bases. CDR3 loop: CASTDLSSYEQYF. CDR3 nucleotides: TGCGCCAGCACCGACCTTAGCTCCTACGAGCAGTACTTC.

This clonotype was picked up many times. V is TRBV7-9 and J is TRBJ2-5; no clear D gene. Trimming took off 4 bases at V and 5 bases at J, with 14 bases between the two ends. Germline V gives CDR1 SEHNR, CDR2 FQNEAQ (reference sequence). There are 14 residues in the CDR3. In DNA form, the CDR3 reads TGTGCCAGCAGCTCCCCCAGGAGTGCCGAGACCCAGTACTTC. Amino acids: CASSSPRSAETQYF. Variable domain in full (rest from reference TRBV7-9 and TRBJ2-5): DTGVSQNPRHKITKRGQNVTFRCDPISEHNRLYWYRQTLGQGPEFLTYFQNEAQLEKSRLLSDRFSAERPKGSFSTLEIQRTEQGDSAMYLCASSSPRSAETQYFGPGTRLLVL.

The gene calls are TRBV10-3 and TRBJ2-1, with 7 bases lining up with TRBD1. The CDR3 runs 14 residues. Unmatched junction bases numbered 5, after V lost 7 bases and J lost 2 bases. The germline CDR1 and CDR2 sequences are ENHRY and SYGVKD. CDR3 loop: CAITPGTAYNEQFF. The CDR3 DNA sequence: TGTGCCATCACCCCGGGGACAGCCTACAATGAGCAGTTCTTC.

The CDR3 nucleotides are TGTGCCAGCAGTTACTCACCGGGACAATCGTACGAGCAGTACGTC. Protein: CASSYSPGQSYEQYV. This chain joins TRBV6-2 or TRBV6-3 and TRBJ2-7; D may be TRBD1 (6 bases). The V and J ends lost 0 bases and 4 bases respectively, with 13 bases between them. The CDR3 sequence is 15 residues long. CDR1 is MNHEY and CDR2 is SVGEGT in the germline V gene.

The sample holds many counts of this clonotype. The J gene is TRBJ2-5, the V gene TRBV7-3; the match to TRBD2 covers 8 bases. V shed 2 bases, J shed 0 bases, and the junction held 5 bases outside the gene matches. Germline V lookup: CDR1 SGHTA, CDR2 FQGTGA. The CDR3 loop spans 16 amino acids. CDR3 DNA sequence: TGTGCCAGCAGCTTATACGGGGGGGCGGACCAAGAGACCCAGTACTTC. This encodes CASSLYGGADQETQYF.

In its sample, this clonotype was seen many times. The chain is built from TRBV7-9 and TRBJ1-1; TRBD1 might be the D (5 bases). The germline gives CDR1 SEHNR, CDR2 FQNEAQ (reference sequence). V lost 4 bases and J lost 5, with 20 bases in between. CDR3 length equals 16 residues. The CDR3 DNA reads TGTGCCAGCAGCTATTTCCCCGCGGGGACGGGAACTGAAGCTTTCTTT. It translates to CASSYFPAGTGTEAFF.